The 25 T cell receptor beta chains below all came from one sample that was sequenced in a study of Graves' ophthalmopathy and Graves' hyperthyroidism. Researchers took RNA transcripts and amplified TCR beta CDR3 regions from them. The workflow started with a first-round RT-PCR run with HTBI primers and then moved on to a second-round multiplex PCR. TCRdb ran MiXCR on the multiplex PCR reads and lists one entry per CDR3 protein. The repertoire holds about 620,000 distinct CDR3 sequences, with about 20% as singletons. The sample consisted of peripheral blood. The receptors here all came from a woman between 18 and 29 years old with stable Graves' hyperthyroidism. Some clones in this sample may be carry-over from other donors' samples.

This clonotype was counted at least ten times. CDR3 region: CAWSVGRTNYGYTF. In nucleotides, the CDR3 is TGTGCCTGGAGTGTCGGCAGAACTAACTATGGCTACACCTTC. The rearrangement joins TRBV30 to TRBJ1-2; no firm D call. Trimming removed 0 bases from V and 0 bases from J, with 8 bases in between. CDR1 is GTSNPN and CDR2 is SVGIG in the germline V gene (reference sequence). CDR3 size: 14 residues.

This clonotype was counted many times. The chain combines TRBV6-2 or TRBV6-3 with TRBJ1-2, with 11 bases matching TRBD1. The V gene's germline CDR1 is MNHEY and CDR2 SVGEGT. Germline trimming cut 6 bases from V and 1 base from J; bases unmatched to any gene: 13. CDR3 length: 18 amino acids. The chain's CDR3 is CASRRQTDRGLSNYGYTF. CDR3 coding DNA: TGTGCCAGCAGGCGACAAACGGACAGGGGGCTGAGTAACTATGGCTACACCTTC.

This clonotype was found many times. This sequence joins TRBV7-9 and TRBJ2-5; no reliable D call. Trimming removed 1 base at V and 5 bases at J, with 14 bases between. The CDR3 consists of 15 residues. In germline, CDR1 is SEHNR, CDR2 FQNEAQ (reference sequence). For the CDR3, the DNA is TGTGCCAGCAGCTTAGGAGACACCGATAGCGAGACCCAGTACTTC. This gives the protein CASSLGDTDSETQYF. Supplemented by reference TRBV7-9 and TRBJ2-5, the full variable domain reads DTGVSQNPRHKITKRGQNVTFRCDPISEHNRLYWYRQTLGQGPEFLTYFQNEAQLEKSRLLSDRFSAERPKGSFSTLEIQRTEQGDSAMYLCASSLGDTDSETQYFGPGTRLLVL.

The V and J genes are TRBV2 and TRBJ2-7, with 8 bases that match TRBD1. Germline V CDR1 and CDR2: SNHLY, FYNNEI. V trimming: 6 bases; J trimming: 2 bases; junction bases outside the gene matches: 9. CDR3 length: 15 residues. The CDR3 nucleotides are TGTGCCAGCAGGGTCGCAGGGGGCGCTACCTACGAGCAGTACTTC. Translating gives CASRVAGGATYEQYF.

This clonotype has at least ten counts. This chain connects TRBV29-1 to TRBJ2-5, with D hard to call. This CDR3 comprises 17 residues. The germline V gene encodes CDR1 SQVTM and CDR2 ANQGSEA. V was clipped by 3 bases and J by 1 base, with 21 bases between them. CDR3 loop: CSVDGRRGADLQETQYF. In DNA, the CDR3 is TGCAGCGTTGATGGAAGGCGAGGAGCCGACCTCCAAGAGACCCAGTACTTC.

This clonotype was seen ten or more times. V usage is TRBV12-3 or TRBV12-4 and J usage is TRBJ1-5; D call uncertain. The CDR3 consists of 14 residues. The germline V and J ends were trimmed by 3 bases and 5 bases, with 11 bases remaining between them. CDR3 in DNA: TGTGCCAGCAGTTTTCGGGGTTCAGATCAGCCCCAGCATTTT. Residues: CASSFRGSDQPQHF.

The gene calls are TRBV25-1 and TRBJ2-7; D gene uncertain. Trimming shortened V by 10 bases and J by 3 bases, and 22 bases separated the two germline ends. CDR1 and CDR2 from the germline V gene are MGHDK and SYGVNS. The CDR3 has 15 residues. CDR3 sequence reads: CATLTPRHGFYEQYF. In nucleotides, the CDR3 is TGTGCCACCCTAACTCCGAGACACGGGTTCTACGAGCAGTACTTC.

In this sample, this clonotype turned up many times. The chain combines TRBV12-3 or TRBV12-4 with TRBJ2-2; D is perhaps TRBD1 (6 bases). V lost 11 bases, J lost 2 bases, and 12 bases lay in between. The CDR3 has 13 amino acids. Here the CDR3 reads CAVGTTNTGELFF. The CDR3 DNA reads TGTGCCGTAGGGACAACCAACACCGGGGAGCTGTTTTTT.

The chain joins TRBV20-1 to TRBJ2-5; 8 nucleotides align to TRBD2. V gave up 4 bases and J gave up 5 bases; unmatched junction bases: 12. The CDR3 is 15 amino acids. The germline V gene encodes CDR1 DFQATT and CDR2 SNEGSKA (reference sequence). The CDR3 region has the DNA TGCAGTGCTAAAATGTTCCGGACTAGCTTTGAGACCCAGTACTTC. This translates into CSAKMFRTSFETQYF.

The V and J genes are TRBV14 and TRBJ2-7; no clear D gene. There are 16 residues in the CDR3. Germline lookup yields CDR1 SGHDN and CDR2 FVKESK. Trimming pared 1 base from V and 5 bases from J, leaving 18 bases between. CDR3 in DNA: TGTGCCAGCAGCCAAGTTATCGTTCCGTGGTACGACGAGCAGTACTTC. Translated: CASSQVIVPWYDEQYF.

This clonotype was recorded many times. The chain recombines TRBV28 with TRBJ1-3; D call uncertain. The CDR3 runs 16 residues. V dropped 6 bases and J dropped 0 bases, with 15 bases sitting between them. Germline assignment: CDR1 MDHEN and CDR2 SYDVKM. CDR3 protein: CASSTSGWGSGNTIYF. The CDR3 DNA reads TGTGCCAGCAGCACCTCTGGTTGGGGCTCTGGAAACACCATATATTTT.

V is TRBV28 and J is TRBJ2-3; the match to TRBD2 covers 7 bases. The CDR3 spans 14 residues. CDR1 MDHEN and CDR2 SYDVKM come from the germline V gene. V shed 5 bases and J 4 bases; nucleotides not matched to a gene: 6. CDR3 in DNA: TGTGCCAGCAGTAAGCGGGACCCGCCAGATACGCAGTATTTT. Translated: CASSKRDPPDTQYF.

This clonotype has at least ten counts. The rearrangement uses TRBV28 and TRBJ2-5, with D perhaps TRBD1 (6 bases). The CDR3 has 15 residues. Germline CDR1 MDHEN, CDR2 SYDVKM. V gave up 5 bases and J gave up 0 bases, with 13 bases separating them. The chain's CDR3 is CASSRYGTNQETQYF. The CDR3, as DNA: TGTGCCAGCAGTAGGTACGGGACAAACCAAGAGACCCAGTACTTC.

This chain joins TRBV18 and TRBJ2-2; the match to TRBD1 covers 8 bases. The trim removed 0 bases at V and 1 base at J, leaving 4 bases unmatched. The CDR3 is made up of 17 amino acids. Germline CDR1 and CDR2: KGHSH and LQKENI. CDR3 protein: CASSPPPGQVNTGELFF. As DNA, the CDR3 is TGTGCCAGCTCACCACCGCCGGGACAGGTGAACACCGGGGAGCTGTTTTTT.

This clonotype was seen at least ten times. The V call is TRBV7-6, the J call TRBJ1-1; TRBD1 is a possible D gene (6 bases). V was clipped by 1 base and J by 0 bases, with 15 bases between them. Germline lookup yields CDR1 SGHVS and CDR2 FNYEAQ. The CDR3 is made up of 17 amino acids. CDR3 coding DNA: TGTGCCAGCAGCTTAGTGTCTTCGGGGGCTATGAACACTGAAGCTTTCTTT. Protein sequence: CASSLVSSGAMNTEAFF.

In DNA form, the CDR3 reads TGTGCCAGCAGTGGGTCCCAGCCCCAGCATTTT. Translating gives CASSGSQPQHF. The chain recombines TRBV28 with TRBJ1-5; unclear D gene. CDR1 and CDR2 from the germline V gene are MDHEN and SYDVKM. Trimming cost V 5 bases and J 7 bases, with 6 bases left between them. CDR3 length equals 11 residues.

This clonotype occurred many times. The chain's CDR3 is CASSPRQGMETQYF. DNA of the CDR3: TGTGCCAGCAGTCCGCGACAGGGAATGGAGACCCAGTACTTC. The chain is built from TRBV28 and TRBJ2-5; 7 positions agree with TRBD1. CDR3 length: 14 amino acids. The V gene end was trimmed by 5 bases and the J gene end by 5 bases; junction bases not matched to a gene: 8. Germline CDR1 is MDHEN and CDR2 is SYDVKM.

This clonotype was seen only a few times. The chain employs TRBV19 and TRBJ1-1; D is unclear. Trimming pared 8 bases from V and 2 bases from J, leaving 9 bases between. The length of the CDR3 is 12 residues. Germline CDR1 is LNHDA and CDR2 is SQIVND (reference sequence). The DNA for the CDR3 is TGTGCCAGTTGTACAGAAAACACTGAAGCTTTCTTT. As protein: CASCTENTEAFF.

This clonotype has ten or more counts. This chain joins TRBV6-5 and TRBJ2-5, with D possibly being TRBD2 (6 bases). The germline CDR1 and CDR2 sequences are MNHEY and SVGAGI. CDR3 size: 17 residues. The V and J ends lost 0 bases and 1 base respectively, with 15 bases between them. CDR3 sequence (DNA): TGTGCCAGCAGTTACTCAGGCCGGGGGACTCGCCAAGAGACCCAGTACTTC. Its translation is CASSYSGRGTRQETQYF.

This clonotype came up a few times. This chain links TRBV28 with TRBJ2-7; TRBD1 agrees at 7 bases. Trimming cost V 3 bases and J 3 bases; bases outside gene matches: 8. The germline V gene has CDR1 MDHEN and CDR2 SYDVKM. CDR3 length: 15 amino acids. CDR3 coding DNA: TGTGCCAGCAGTTTCTCGGCAGGGGGTAACTACGAGCAGTACTTC. This codes for CASSFSAGGNYEQYF.

The V and J genes are TRBV12-3 or TRBV12-4 and TRBJ2-7; TRBD2 is a possible D gene (5 bases). Trimming left V 6 bases short and J 5 bases short, with 11 bases between. CDR3 length equals 12 residues. The CDR3 spells CASSHQRDEQYF. CDR3 sequence (DNA): TGTGCCAGCAGCCACCAGAGGGACGAGCAGTACTTC.

A single count supports this clonotype. The chain uses TRBV11-2 and TRBJ1-1, with TRBD1 matching over 9 bases. The CDR3 is 18 residues long. Germline CDR1 and CDR2: SGHAT and FQNNGV. V lost 5 bases and J lost 1; bases outside the gene matches: 14. CDR3 nucleotides: TGTGCCAGCAGCCCCAGACAGGGGGGCGTTTTTGGGAACACTGAAGCTTTCTTT. Translating gives CASSPRQGGVFGNTEAFF.

There are many counts of this clonotype. This chain uses TRBV2 with TRBJ1-1; perhaps TRBD1 as D (5 bases). The CDR3 runs 12 residues. Germline V gives CDR1 SNHLY, CDR2 FYNNEI. The V end was cut by 8 bases, the J end by 5 bases, with 12 bases between. The CDR3 DNA sequence: TGTGCCAGCCCGGGGGAGGGGACTGAAGCTTTCTTT. Translation: CASPGEGTEAFF.

Turning to this clonotype: At one end, the junction sequence differs from germline, possibly due to a read error. The chain links TRBV6-2 or TRBV6-3 to TRBJ1-1, with TRBD1 matching over 7 bases. Germline V gene data show CDR1 as MNHEY and CDR2 as SVGEGT. The CDR3 runs 15 residues. The CDR3, as DNA: TGTGCCAGCAGTTCTCTCGGACAGGTCGGGACTGAAGCTTGCTTT. This codes for CASSSLGQVGTEACF.

This clonotype showed up just once. This may come from a read error, since a much larger clone is one base off. The chain combines TRBV6-5 with TRBJ1-1; TRBD1 aligns across 12 bases. The CDR3 totals 16 residues. J lost 7 bases, V lost 2 bases, and 8 bases had no gene match. Germline V gives CDR1 MNHEY, CDR2 SVGAGI. CDR3 nucleotides: TGTGCCAGCAGTTACGAGGGGACAGGGGGCGAGTATGAAGCTTTCTTT. Translation: CASSYEGTGGEYEAFF.